One and the same sample provided the 16 T cell receptor beta chains below, sequenced in a study of T cells after yellow fever vaccination. TCRdb re-analysed the 5' RACE reads in MiXCR, keeping a single row per CDR3 protein. The sample shows 350,000 to 550,000 distinct CDR3 sequences, roughly 20% of them seen only once. This sample comprised PBMCs, obtained before the yellow fever booster vaccination. Every receptor here comes from a man between 18 and 35 years old who received the YFV17D yellow fever vaccine.

This clonotype has more than one count but fewer than ten. This chain connects TRBV6-2 or TRBV6-3 to TRBJ2-2, with D perhaps TRBD1 (6 bases). CDR3 length: 15 residues. V was pared by 1 base and J by 6 bases, with 12 bases between. Looked up from germline, CDR1 is MNHEY and CDR2 is SVGEGT. Written as DNA, the CDR3 is TGTGCCAGCAGTTACTATAGACAGGTTGCCGGGGAGCTGTTTTTT. Translating gives CASSYYRQVAGELFF.

CDR3 loop: CASGPETDTQYF. In nucleotides, the CDR3 is TGTGCTAGTGGTCCGGAGACAGATACGCAGTATTTT. V and J are TRBV12-5 and TRBJ2-3; D unresolved. Trimming removed 5 bases from V and 3 bases from J, with 6 bases in between. The V gene's germline CDR1 is LGHNT and CDR2 FRNRAP. The CDR3 sequence is 12 residues long.

The chain couples TRBV12-3 or TRBV12-4 to TRBJ1-1, with D tentatively TRBD1 (5 bases). This CDR3 has 14 amino acids. The V gene lost 4 bases and the J gene lost 1 base, with 10 bases spanning the gap. The DNA for the CDR3 is TGTGCCAGCAGTTCCCGGACAACGAACACTGAAGCTTTCTTT. It translates to CASSSRTTNTEAFF.

The V gene is TRBV5-1, the J gene TRBJ2-7; no clear D. Germline loops: CDR1 SGHRS, CDR2 YFSETQ. The CDR3 covers 11 residues. The V end lost 5 bases, the J end lost 6 bases, and 9 bases lay between the germline ends. The CDR3 DNA is TGCGCCAGCAGTGCAGGCAGCGAGCAGTACTTC. Its protein product is CASSAGSEQYF.

This clonotype was found a few times. The gene calls are TRBV27 and TRBJ2-1; 10 bases are a match to TRBD1. The length of the CDR3 is 15 residues. Germline CDR1 is MNHEY and CDR2 is SMNVEV (reference sequence). The ends lost 5 bases at V and 2 bases at J; junction bases unmatched: 3. The CDR3 sequence is CASSTGQGTYNEQFF. The CDR3 DNA sequence: TGTGCCAGCAGTACGGGACAGGGGACCTACAATGAGCAGTTCTTC.

The chain combines TRBV20-1 with TRBJ1-1; D is uncertain. Germline lookup yields CDR1 DFQATT and CDR2 SNEGSKA (reference sequence). Between the trimmed V and J ends, which lost 6 bases and 0 bases, there was a span of 11 bases. The CDR3 has 13 amino acids. In nucleotides, the CDR3 is TGCAGTGCCAGACGGTATATGAACACTGAAGCTTTCTTT. It encodes CSARRYMNTEAFF.

At least ten counts were recorded for this clonotype. The V gene is TRBV5-1, the J gene TRBJ2-7, with D unclear. From germline, CDR1 is SGHRS and CDR2 YFSETQ. The CDR3 spans 13 residues. Deletions cut 1 base from V and 2 bases from J, with 7 bases between. For the CDR3, the DNA is TGCGCCAGCAGCTTGCGTCCCCCCTACGAGCAGTACTTC. Residues: CASSLRPPYEQYF.

This clonotype was counted between two and nine times. The chain carries TRBV9 and TRBJ1-3, with D perhaps TRBD1 (5 bases). The CDR3 loop spans 15 amino acids. Trimming pared 0 bases from V and 2 bases from J, leaving 9 bases between. Germline-derived CDR1 and CDR2 are SGDLS and YYNGEE. The CDR3 DNA reads TGTGCCAGCAGCGTAGCTTCAGGGACTGGAAACACCATATATTTT. It encodes CASSVASGTGNTIYF.

V gene TRBV12-2 combines with J gene TRBJ1-5; the tabulated D call, TRBD1, remains unverified against the DNA. TRBV12-2 corresponds to a pseudogene. CDR3 length: 14 amino acids. DNA for the CDR3: TGTGCAAGTCGCCCCCAGGACCGGGCTCAGCCCCAGCATTTT. Translation: CASRPQDRAQPQHF.

This clonotype occurred once. V is TRBV7-9 and J is TRBJ2-7, with D maybe TRBD1 (6 bases). Deletions cut 1 base from V and 6 bases from J, with 10 bases between. From germline, CDR1 is SEHNR and CDR2 FQNEAQ (reference sequence). The CDR3 length is 13 residues. The CDR3 loop reads CASSLVGGSEQYF. As DNA, the CDR3 is TGTGCCAGCAGCTTAGTAGGGGGTAGCGAGCAGTACTTC. Together with reference TRBV7-9 and TRBJ2-7, the CDR3 gives the full variable domain: DTGVSQNPRHKITKRGQNVTFRCDPISEHNRLYWYRQTLGQGPEFLTYFQNEAQLEKSRLLSDRFSAERPKGSFSTLEIQRTEQGDSAMYLCASSLVGGSEQYFGPGTRLTVT.

In this sample, this clonotype turned up a few times. Here the CDR3 DNA reads TGTGCCAGCAGACTGACAGGCCAGCATGGCTACACCTTC. It codes for CASRLTGQHGYTF. The rearrangement uses TRBV12-3 or TRBV12-4 and TRBJ1-2; weak D call: TRBD1 (6 bases). The CDR3 is made up of 13 amino acids. The ends were cut back, 6 bases at V and 6 bases at J, with 14 bases in the middle.

The chain couples TRBV5-1 to TRBJ2-3, with D perhaps matching TRBD1 or TRBD2 (6 bases each). V was clipped by 4 bases and J by 2 bases, with 17 bases between them. This CDR3 spans 16 amino acids. Germline loops: CDR1 SGHRS, CDR2 YFSETQ. CDR3 sequence reads: CASSPTGGGTTDTQYF. CDR3 bases: TGCGCCAGCAGCCCTACCGGGGGCGGGACCACAGATACGCAGTATTTT.

This clonotype was seen at least ten times. The chain employs TRBV18 and TRBJ2-5, with D unresolved. The germline gives CDR1 KGHSH, CDR2 LQKENI. V was pared by 3 bases and J by 5 bases, with 10 bases between. CDR3 length: 13 residues. The CDR3 reads CASSPRRRETQYF. CDR3 DNA sequence: TGTGCCAGCTCACCCCGTCGTCGTGAGACCCAGTACTTC.

This clonotype was found a few times. The chain links TRBV5-6 to TRBJ1-5; D is possibly TRBD1 (5 bases). The CDR3 length is 15 residues. CDR1 and CDR2 (germline): SGHDT, YYEEEE. V was shortened by 1 base and J by 2 bases, with 10 bases between the two germline ends. The CDR3 is CASSLRGWGNQPQHF. CDR3 DNA: TGTGCCAGCAGCTTGAGGGGTTGGGGCAATCAGCCCCAGCATTTT.

This clonotype turned up a few times. V gene TRBV6-5 combines with J gene TRBJ2-1; D gene ambiguous. Between the trimmed V and J ends, which lost 2 bases and 8 bases, there was a span of 13 bases. The CDR3 spans 14 residues. Germline V gene sequence: CDR1 MNHEY, CDR2 SVGAGI. The CDR3 region has the DNA TGTGCCAGCAGTTACCCACAAAGGACCCATGAGCAGTTCTTC. It is translated as CASSYPQRTHEQFF.

On this clonotype: A much larger clone differs by one base, so this may be a read error. This chain connects TRBV9 to TRBJ2-7; no firm D call. Germline CDR1 and CDR2: SGDLS and YYNGEE. This CDR3 is built from 9 residues. The chain's CDR3 is CGSSPKQYV. CDR3 nucleotides: TGTGGCAGCAGCCCAAAGCAGTACGTC.